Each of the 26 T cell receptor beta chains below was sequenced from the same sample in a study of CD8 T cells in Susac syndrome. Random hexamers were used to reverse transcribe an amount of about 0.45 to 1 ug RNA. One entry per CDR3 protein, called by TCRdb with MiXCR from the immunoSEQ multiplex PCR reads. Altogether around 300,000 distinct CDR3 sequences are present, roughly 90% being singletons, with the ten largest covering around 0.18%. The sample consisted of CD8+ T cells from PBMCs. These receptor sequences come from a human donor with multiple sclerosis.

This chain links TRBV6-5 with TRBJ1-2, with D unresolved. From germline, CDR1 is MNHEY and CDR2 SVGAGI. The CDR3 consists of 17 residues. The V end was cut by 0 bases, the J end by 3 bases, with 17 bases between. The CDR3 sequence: CASSYSTSSHGDYGYTF. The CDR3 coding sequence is TGTGCCAGCAGTTACTCGACAAGTTCCCATGGGGACTATGGCTACACCTTC.

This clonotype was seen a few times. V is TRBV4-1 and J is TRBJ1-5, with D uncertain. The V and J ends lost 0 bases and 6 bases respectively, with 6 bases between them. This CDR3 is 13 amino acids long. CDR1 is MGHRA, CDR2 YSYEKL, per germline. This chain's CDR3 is CASSQDYGQPQHF. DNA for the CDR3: TGCGCCAGCAGCCAAGATTATGGTCAGCCCCAGCATTTT.

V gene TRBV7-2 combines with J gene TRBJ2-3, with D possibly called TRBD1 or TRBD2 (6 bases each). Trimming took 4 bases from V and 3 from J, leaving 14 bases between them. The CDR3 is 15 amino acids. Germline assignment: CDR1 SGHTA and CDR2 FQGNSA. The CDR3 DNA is TGTGCCAGCAGCTGGGGGGCGGCGGATACAGATACGCAGTATTTT. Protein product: CASSWGAADTDTQYF.

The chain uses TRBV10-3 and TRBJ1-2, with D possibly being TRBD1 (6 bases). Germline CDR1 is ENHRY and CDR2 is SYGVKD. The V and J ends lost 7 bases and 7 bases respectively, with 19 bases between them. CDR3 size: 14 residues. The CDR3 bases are TGTGCCATCACCGCAGGGGACCGATTCGGTGGCTACACCTTC. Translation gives CAITAGDRFGGYTF.

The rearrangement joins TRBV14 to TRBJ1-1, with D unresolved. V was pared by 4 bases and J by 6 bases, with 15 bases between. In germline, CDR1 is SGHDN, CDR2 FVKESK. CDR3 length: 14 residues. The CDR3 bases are TGTGCCAGCAGCCGACTGTTGGGAGAGGCTGAAGCTTTCTTT. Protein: CASSRLLGEAEAFF.

The CDR3 coding sequence is TGCAGTGCTCTCAGAGAGTCGTACAATGAGCAGTTCTTC. Its translation is CSALRESYNEQFF. V is TRBV20-1 and J is TRBJ2-1; D call uncertain. The V gene's germline CDR1 is DFQATT and CDR2 SNEGSKA (reference sequence). V was shortened by 5 bases and J by 4 bases, with 12 bases between the two germline ends. The CDR3 loop spans 13 amino acids.

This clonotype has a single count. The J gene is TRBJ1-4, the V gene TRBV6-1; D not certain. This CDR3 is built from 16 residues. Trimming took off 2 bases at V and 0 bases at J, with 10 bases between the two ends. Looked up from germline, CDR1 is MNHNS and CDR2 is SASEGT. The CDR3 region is CASSESWMATNEKLFF. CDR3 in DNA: TGTGCCAGCAGTGAAAGTTGGATGGCAACTAATGAAAAACTGTTTTTT.

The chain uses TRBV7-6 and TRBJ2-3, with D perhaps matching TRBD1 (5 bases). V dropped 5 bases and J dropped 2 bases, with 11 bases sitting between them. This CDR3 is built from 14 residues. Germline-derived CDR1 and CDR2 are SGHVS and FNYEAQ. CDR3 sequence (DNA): TGTGCCAGCAGCCTCCAGGGTCACACAGATACGCAGTATTTT. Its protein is CASSLQGHTDTQYF.

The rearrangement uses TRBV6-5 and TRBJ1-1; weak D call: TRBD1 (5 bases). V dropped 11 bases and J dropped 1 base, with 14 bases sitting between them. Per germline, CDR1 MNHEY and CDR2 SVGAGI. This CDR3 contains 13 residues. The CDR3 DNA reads TGTGCCTCAGCCACGGGGCGGAACACTGAAGCTTTCTTT. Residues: CASATGRNTEAFF.

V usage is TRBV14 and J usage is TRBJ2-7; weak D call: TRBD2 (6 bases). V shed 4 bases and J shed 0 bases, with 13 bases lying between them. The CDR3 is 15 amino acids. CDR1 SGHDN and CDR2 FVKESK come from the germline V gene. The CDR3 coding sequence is TGTGCCAGCAGCCTCGGGGACTTACTCTCCTACGAGCAGTACTTC. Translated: CASSLGDLLSYEQYF.

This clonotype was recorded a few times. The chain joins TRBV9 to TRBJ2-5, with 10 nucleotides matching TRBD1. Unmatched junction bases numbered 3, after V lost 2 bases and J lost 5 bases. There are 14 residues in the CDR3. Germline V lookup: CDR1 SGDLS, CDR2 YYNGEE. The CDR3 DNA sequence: TGTGCCAGCAGCGTCGGGACAGGGGAGGAGACCCAGTACTTC. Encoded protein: CASSVGTGEETQYF.

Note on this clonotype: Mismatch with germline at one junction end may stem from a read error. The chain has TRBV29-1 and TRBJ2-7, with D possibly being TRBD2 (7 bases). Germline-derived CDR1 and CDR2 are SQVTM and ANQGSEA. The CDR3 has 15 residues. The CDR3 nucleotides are TGCAGCGCTGAAGAGGGGGGGTTCGGCTCCTACGAGCAGTACTTC. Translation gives CSAEEGGFGSYEQYF.

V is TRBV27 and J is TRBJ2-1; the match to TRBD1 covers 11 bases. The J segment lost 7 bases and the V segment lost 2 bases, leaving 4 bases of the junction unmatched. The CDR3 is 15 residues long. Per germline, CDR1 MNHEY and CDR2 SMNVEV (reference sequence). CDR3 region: CASSLGTGGTNEQFF. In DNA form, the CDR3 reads TGTGCCAGCAGTTTAGGGACAGGGGGGACGAATGAGCAGTTCTTC.

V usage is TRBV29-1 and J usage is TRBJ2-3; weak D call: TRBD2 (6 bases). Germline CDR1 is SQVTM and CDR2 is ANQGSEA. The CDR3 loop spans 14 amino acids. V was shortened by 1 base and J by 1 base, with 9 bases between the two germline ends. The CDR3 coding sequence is TGCAGCGTTGAAGGACTAGGGGGCACAGATACGCAGTATTTT. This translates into CSVEGLGGTDTQYF.

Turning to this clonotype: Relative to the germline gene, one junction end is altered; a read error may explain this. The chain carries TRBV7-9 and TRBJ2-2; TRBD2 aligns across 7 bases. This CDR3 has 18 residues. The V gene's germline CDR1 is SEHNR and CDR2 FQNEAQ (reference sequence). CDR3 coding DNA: TGTGCCAGCAGCTCCTCGTCAGGCGGGAGCGGAAACAACGGGGAGCTGTTTTTT. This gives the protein CASSSSSGGSGNNGELFF.

CDR3 sequence (DNA): TGCGCCAGCAGCCAAGATGATATCGGGAAACTTAGCTCCTACAATGAGCAGTTCTTC. Protein: CASSQDDIGKLSSYNEQFF. The rearrangement uses TRBV4-1 and TRBJ2-1, with a possible D match to TRBD2 (5 bases). V lost 0 bases and J 0 bases, leaving 18 bases between the germline ends. The CDR3 contains 19 residues. Germline CDR1 reads MGHRA; CDR2 reads YSYEKL.

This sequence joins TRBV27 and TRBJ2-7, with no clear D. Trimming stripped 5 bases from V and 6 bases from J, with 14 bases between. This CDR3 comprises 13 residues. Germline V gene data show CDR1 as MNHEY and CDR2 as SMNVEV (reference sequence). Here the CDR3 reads CASSALIDGEQYF. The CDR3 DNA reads TGTGCCAGCAGTGCCCTAATAGATGGCGAGCAGTACTTC.

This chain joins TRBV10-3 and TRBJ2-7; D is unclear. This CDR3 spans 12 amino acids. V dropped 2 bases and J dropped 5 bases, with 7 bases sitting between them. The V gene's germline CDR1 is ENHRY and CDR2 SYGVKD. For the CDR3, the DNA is TGTGCCATCAGTGAGGGCGTAAACGAGCAGTACTTC. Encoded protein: CAISEGVNEQYF.

In nucleotides, the CDR3 is TGTGCCAGCAGTCCCGCCCCCGTACTAGCGGGGTCTAGCACAGATACGCAGTATTTT. It translates to CASSPAPVLAGSSTDTQYF. The rearrangement links TRBV6-4 to TRBJ2-3, with TRBD2 matching 10 bases. Germline trimming cut 5 bases from V and 0 bases from J; bases unmatched to any gene: 14. Germline V CDR1 and CDR2: MRHNA, SNTAGT. The CDR3 length is 19 residues.

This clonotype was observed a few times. The CDR3 spells CASSYSSSGASEQFF. In DNA form, the CDR3 reads TGTGCCAGCAGTTACTCTTCTAGCGGGGCGTCTGAGCAGTTCTTC. V usage is TRBV6-2 or TRBV6-3 and J usage is TRBJ2-1; 9 nucleotides align to TRBD2. The CDR3 covers 15 residues. V trimming: 0 bases; J trimming: 9 bases; junction bases outside the gene matches: 6. Germline-derived CDR1 and CDR2 are MNHEY and SVGEGT.

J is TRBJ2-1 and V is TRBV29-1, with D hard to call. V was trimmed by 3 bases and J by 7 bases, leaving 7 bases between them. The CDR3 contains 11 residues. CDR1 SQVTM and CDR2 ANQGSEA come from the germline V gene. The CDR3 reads CSVDGVNEQFF. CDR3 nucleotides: TGCAGCGTTGATGGGGTAAATGAGCAGTTCTTC.

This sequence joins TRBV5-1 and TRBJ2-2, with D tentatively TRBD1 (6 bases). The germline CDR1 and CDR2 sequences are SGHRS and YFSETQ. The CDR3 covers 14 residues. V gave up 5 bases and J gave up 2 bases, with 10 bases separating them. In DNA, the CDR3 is TGCGCCAGCAGGTGGGGGACAAACACCGGGGAGCTGTTTTTT. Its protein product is CASRWGTNTGELFF.

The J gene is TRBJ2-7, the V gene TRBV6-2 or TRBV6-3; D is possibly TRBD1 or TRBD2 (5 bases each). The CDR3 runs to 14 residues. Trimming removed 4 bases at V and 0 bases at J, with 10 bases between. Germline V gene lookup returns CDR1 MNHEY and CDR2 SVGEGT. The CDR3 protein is CASSSGTISYEQYF. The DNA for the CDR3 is TGTGCCAGCAGTTCGGGGACGATCTCCTACGAGCAGTACTTC.

The CDR3 DNA reads TGTGCCAGCAGCCAAGAAGAAGGGGTGAGGGGAGAGACCCAGTACTTC. Protein product: CASSQEEGVRGETQYF. V gene TRBV4-2 combines with J gene TRBJ2-5; the D gene could be TRBD1 or TRBD2 (5 bases each). The CDR3 is 16 residues long. The V gene lost 0 bases and the J gene lost 4 bases, with 15 bases spanning the gap. The germline gives CDR1 LGHNA, CDR2 YNFKEQ.

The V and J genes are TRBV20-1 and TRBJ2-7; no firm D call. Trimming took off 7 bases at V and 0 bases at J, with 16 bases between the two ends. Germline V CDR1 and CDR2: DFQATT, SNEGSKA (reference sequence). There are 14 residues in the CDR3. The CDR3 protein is CSVPATTFSYEQYF. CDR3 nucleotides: TGCAGTGTGCCGGCAACTACGTTCTCCTACGAGCAGTACTTC.

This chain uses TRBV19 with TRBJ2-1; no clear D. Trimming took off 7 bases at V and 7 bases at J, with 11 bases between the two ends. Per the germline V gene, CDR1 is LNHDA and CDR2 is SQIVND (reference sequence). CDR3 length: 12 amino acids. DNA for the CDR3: TGTGCCAGTATGGGCAGGAAAAATGAGCAGTTCTTC. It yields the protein CASMGRKNEQFF.